The present TCR beta chain was sequenced within a study of T cell clonality in common variable immunodeficiency. Broader study findings: CVID patient heterogeneity limited repertoire-clinical complication correlations. CVID subjects showed higher TCRbeta clonality than healthy controls.

Blood samples were heparinized, about 4.5 to 9 ml per donor. Generated by immunoSEQ multiplex PCR, the TCRdb table keeps only in-frame clones and is missing some. The repertoire has around 47,000 clones, none seen only once; the ten largest take about 2%. On this clone itself: Antigen: not known. The CDR3 extends 3 residues past the end of the read, so its final part is completed from the germline J gene.

This CDR3 is 12 amino acids long. Germline assignment: CDR1 SEHNR and CDR2 FQNEAQ (reference sequence). The material sequenced was peripheral blood mononuclear cells. The rearrangement joins TRBV7-9 to TRBJ2-2, with D unclear. The clonotype comes from a person between 18 and 75 years old in good health. CDR3 residues: CASSLAGPELFF. The CDR3 DNA, read in part, is TGTGCCAGCAGCTTAGCCGGTCCCGAG.